Listed below are T cell receptor beta chains from one sample, sequenced in a study of shared T cell receptors in the human thymus. Only in-frame clones appear in the TCRdb table, and some are missing; sequencing was by immunoSEQ multiplex PCR. The sample yields hundreds of thousands of clones, approximately 83% seen once. This same sample was also part of a study on human thymus T cells.

The sample was thymocytes. These receptors were obtained from a girl in the first two years of life with a congenital heart defect. Both conserved end residues are part of each CDR3. The D gene is left open where the match is weak. The size field is filled for only some rows; it gives once, few, many or a size class.

j_call,v_call,d_call,clone_size,cdr3_nt,cdr3_aa
TRBJ1-6,TRBV6-6,.,few,TGTGCCAGCAGTGGCGACAGGACGGCAAACTCACCCCTCCACTTT,CASSGDRTANSPLHF
TRBJ2-3,TRBV19,.,.,TGTGCCAGTAGTAATAGGGGCGAGGGCACAGATACGCAGTATTTT,CASSNRGEGTDTQYF
TRBJ1-2,TRBV4-1,TRBD1,.,TGCGCCAGCAGCCCGGGACAGGGGGCAGACGGCTACACCTTC,CASSPGQGADGYTF
TRBJ1-3,TRBV5-1,.,.,TGCGCCAGCAGCTTGCGTCCGGGTTACCACTCTGGAAACACCATATATTTT,CASSLRPGYHSGNTIYF
TRBJ1-2,TRBV18,.,.,TGTGCCAGCTCATCACCAACGAGGGCCCTCTATGGCTACACCTTC,CASSSPTRALYGYTF
TRBJ1-6,TRBV7-3,TRBD1,once,TGTGCCAGCAGCCCCCGGGGGCAGGGGGTGACACCCCTCCACTTT,CASSPRGQGVTPLHF
TRBJ2-7,TRBV12-5,TRBD1,.,TGTGCTAGTGGTTTCGATCCGGGACAGCTATACTCCTACGAGCAGTACTTC,CASGFDPGQLYSYEQYF
TRBJ2-2,TRBV15,.,.,TGTGCCACCAGCCCTCCATTCCAAGACTCACCGGGCACCGGGGAGCTGTTTTTT,CATSPPFQDSPGTGELFF
TRBJ1-5,TRBV5-8,.,.,TGTGCCAGCAGCGGTGGGGATGACAGTCAGCCCCAGCATTTT,CASSGGDDSQPQHF
TRBJ1-6,TRBV10-3,.,.,TGTGCCATCAGTACGGGACACCGGAGCTCCTATAATTCACCCCTCCACTTT,CAISTGHRSSYNSPLHF
TRBJ1-2,TRBV6-9,TRBD1,.,TGTGCCAGCAGGAACAGGGGGCTTTATGGCTACACCTTC,CASRNRGLYGYTF
TRBJ2-7,TRBV14,.,.,TGTGCCAGCAGCCAAGATCGGAACAGTACCTACGAGCAGTACTTC,CASSQDRNSTYEQYF
TRBJ1-1,TRBV21-1,.,.,TGTGCCAGCAGCGCCTCAGGCCCACTTAACACTGAAGCTTTCTTT,CASSASGPLNTEAFF
TRBJ2-7,TRBV5-6,TRBD1,.,TGTGCCAGCAGCTTGGTACAGGGGGCGTTCATTCCCGAGCAGTACTTC,CASSLVQGAFIPEQYF
TRBJ1-1,TRBV10-3,.,.,TGTGCCATCAGTGAGTCTCTAGGCACAACGAACACTGAAGCTTTCTTT,CAISESLGTTNTEAFF
TRBJ2-1,TRBV5-4,TRBD2,few,TGTGCCAGCAGGAACGGGCTAGCGGGGGGGGATGAGCAGTTCTTC,CASRNGLAGGDEQFF
TRBJ2-3,TRBV5-5,.,.,TGTGCCAGCAGCTTGATGGGGGGATCGGGCACAGATACGCAGTATTTT,CASSLMGGSGTDTQYF
TRBJ2-7,TRBV28,TRBD1,.,TGTGCCAGCAGTTTATTGCCGGTGGGACAGCCCTACGAGCAGTACTTC,CASSLLPVGQPYEQYF
TRBJ1-4,TRBV2,.,.,TGTGCCAGCAGTGAAGCGCGCGGGCCGAATGGGGTCCCAACTAATGAAAAACTGTTTTTT,CASSEARGPNGVPTNEKLFF
TRBJ1-4,TRBV15,.,.,TGTGCCACCAGCAGAGACGGGGGGGTGTCGGCAACTAATGAAAAACTGTTTTTT,CATSRDGGVSATNEKLFF
TRBJ2-5,TRBV5-1,.,few,TGCGCCAGCAGCTTGGCGCGGGAGACCCAGTACTTC,CASSLARETQYF
TRBJ1-1,TRBV7-6,.,.,TGTGCCAGCAGCTGGTCCCGGGGCACTGAAGCTTTCTTT,CASSWSRGTEAFF
TRBJ2-1,TRBV27,TRBD1,.,TGTGCCAGCAGTTTACCCGGACAGGGGCGGTACAATGAGCAGTTCTTC,CASSLPGQGRYNEQFF
TRBJ1-6,TRBV4-1,TRBD1,.,TGCGCCAGCAGCCAAGATCCGCACAATAAATCACAGGGGGGACCTAGGACCCTCCACTTT,CASSQDPHNKSQGGPRTLHF
TRBJ1-2,TRBV7-3,TRBD1,.,TGTGCCAGCAGCTTCACCGGGACAGGGACCTACGGCTACACCTTC,CASSFTGTGTYGYTF
TRBJ1-6,TRBV5-6,.,.,TGTGCCAGCAGCTTGGCCGCACTGTACGTTTCACCCCTCCACTTT,CASSLAALYVSPLHF
TRBJ1-1,TRBV10-1,.,.,TGCGCCAGCAGTCGAACCTATTTAATCCCACCGGGTGAAGCTTTCTTT,CASSRTYLIPPGEAFF
TRBJ1-2,TRBV4-3,.,few,TGCGCCAGCAGCCACTTGGGAGCCGGAGTCAACTATGGCTACACCTTC,CASSHLGAGVNYGYTF
TRBJ2-1,TRBV5-1,TRBD1,once,TGCGCCAGCAGCTTAGGACAGGGGTTGGGGAGATACAATGAGCAGTTCTTC,CASSLGQGLGRYNEQFF
TRBJ1-4,TRBV15,.,few,TGTGCCACCAGCAGAGAAGATTTTCCGGGGGAGACTAATGAAAAACTGTTTTTT,CATSREDFPGETNEKLFF
TRBJ2-2,TRBV9,.,.,TGTGCCAGCAGCGTAGAGGCGGGGGCGCGGGACACCGGGGAGCTGTTTTTT,CASSVEAGARDTGELFF
TRBJ1-2,TRBV23-1,.,.,TGCGCCAGCAGACTTCAGACAGGTGACTATGGCTACACCTTC,CASRLQTGDYGYTF
TRBJ2-5,TRBV7-6,.,.,TGTGCCAGCAGTCCAGGAGAGACCCAGTACTTC,CASSPGETQYF
TRBJ1-1,TRBV9,.,once,TGTGCCAGCTTGCCGGTAGGACACCTGAACACTGAAGCTTTCTTT,CASLPVGHLNTEAFF
TRBJ2-7,TRBV11-2,TRBD2,.,TGTGCCAGCAGCCCCGATCCCCATAGCGGGGGGGCCTACGAGCAGTACTTC,CASSPDPHSGGAYEQYF
TRBJ1-6,TRBV27,.,.,TGTGCCAGCAGCACCACCGGGACACGAGATTCACCCCTCCACTTT,CASSTTGTRDSPLHF
TRBJ2-4,TRBV7-9,TRBD1,.,TGTGCCAGCAGCCCGGACAGGGGTCTCGCGGGGGTAAGGAACATTCAGTACTTC,CASSPDRGLAGVRNIQYF
TRBJ1-4,TRBV27,.,.,TGTGCCAGCAGTTTGACAGGCTTAGACTCTAATGAAAAACTGTTTTTT,CASSLTGLDSNEKLFF
TRBJ2-7,TRBV9,.,.,TGTGCCAGCAGCGAGGGGGACGGGGAATACGAGCAGTACTTC,CASSEGDGEYEQYF
TRBJ1-2,TRBV19,TRBD1,.,TGTGCCAGTAGTATTGGGAACCGCACGAGGGACAGGGGCGACTATGGCTACACCTTC,CASSIGNRTRDRGDYGYTF
TRBJ1-1,TRBV25-1,.,few,TGTGCCAGCAGTGACAGGGGGAACACTGAAGCTTTCTTT,CASSDRGNTEAFF
TRBJ1-3,TRBV28,TRBD1,.,TGTGCCAGCAGTTCGGGCCGGGACAGGGGCCCTCTTACTGGAAACACCATATATTTT,CASSSGRDRGPLTGNTIYF
TRBJ2-3,TRBV4-2,.,.,TGTGCCAGCAGCCAAGTTTCTAGGGCGGGCTGCACAGATACGCAGTATTTT,CASSQVSRAGCTDTQYF
TRBJ2-7,TRBV10-3,.,few,TGTGCCATCAGTGAGTCGATTGTTTGGTGGCTGCTTTACGAGCAGTACTTC,CAISESIVWWLLYEQYF
TRBJ1-1,TRBV7-4,.,.,TGTGCCAGCAGCTTAGTTAGTTTGAGGGAGAAGAACACTGAAGCTTTCTTT,CASSLVSLREKNTEAFF